This T cell receptor beta chain was recovered during a study of cytomegalovirus exposure and HLA in healthy donors. Findings of the study overall: Sequence variants that were highly shared formed a cluster that was likely a sequencing artifact. Listed as cytomegalovirus-associated were 150 to 200 TCR beta chains. Researchers had no immune exposure information except CMV serostatus available. In a later analysis, TCR beta V- and J-gene trimming was associated with a missense DCLRE1C variant.

This clone has only one observation. Its antigen remains unidentified. PCR primers comprised 60 Vbeta and 13 Jbeta primers. Only in-frame clones appear in the TCRdb table, and some are missing; sequencing was by immunoSEQ multiplex PCR. The data contain approximately 210,000 clones, about 85% of them singletons. V gave up 4 bases and J gave up 7 bases, with 17 bases separating them. The CDR3 runs 15 residues. CDR1 and CDR2 (germline): SGHDT, YYEEEE. The receptor's source is a male donor in good health and CMV-seropositive. This chain links TRBV5-6 with TRBJ1-4; D might be TRBD1 (6 bases). Material for sequencing was PBMCs. The CDR3: CASSNDRLGFEKLFF. The CDR3 nucleotides read TGTGCCAGCAGCAACGACAGGCTGGGTTTTGAAAAACTGTTTTTT.